The clone carrying this T cell receptor beta chain was seen once. The record originates from a study of blood T cell repertoires in COVID-19. TCRdb keeps only in-frame clones here, not all; method: immunoSEQ multiplex PCR. Of roughly 190,000 clones in the sample, around 85% were seen once. The CDR3 consists of 17 residues. CDR1 and CDR2 (germline): SGHRS, YFSETQ. V gave up 6 bases and J gave up 8 bases; unmatched junction bases: 15. The chain joins TRBV5-1 to TRBJ2-1; 12 bases map to TRBD2. The sequenced material came from peripheral blood. The clonotype comes from a woman aged 55 to 70 with acute or convalescent COVID-19. The CDR3 DNA sequence: TGCGCCAGCACCCATGCCGTTGGACTAGCGGGATCAGATGAGCAGTTCTTC. Its translation is CASTHAVGLAGSDEQFF.